This T cell receptor beta chain was identified in a study of T cell responses to AZD1222 COVID-19 vaccine. With 3 bases clipped from V and 11 bases from J, the junction kept 9 bases outside the gene matches. Looked up from germline, CDR1 is SGDLS and CDR2 is YYNGEE. The CDR3 runs 13 residues. Study-wide results and caveats: The reported proportion of spike-specific TCRs targeting unmutated variant regions was nearly half. With two AZD1222 doses given, Spike-specific TCR breadth and depth both rose. Only a handful of AZD1222 recipients tested seropositive at baseline.

A remark on this clone: The antigen is not known.

Clones were sequenced by immunoSEQ multiplex PCR, and TCRdb holds only the in-frame ones, with some missing. In the table there are 130,000 to 150,000 clones, 88% of which are singletons. The rearrangement links TRBV9 to TRBJ2-3, with 7 bases identical to TRBD1. The clonotype was recovered from an adult in good health. The source was peripheral blood, collected on day 0 of MenACWY control vaccination. CDR3 sequence: CASSEGALSRQYF. The CDR3 DNA sequence: TGTGCCAGCAGCGAGGGGGCCCTTAGCCGGCAGTATTTT.